The clone carrying this T cell receptor (beta chain) came up once. Its antigen is undetermined. This specimen belongs to a study of graft-versus-host responses after intestinal transplantation. Background on the study: Following induction with anti-thymocyte globulin, all recipients were given tacrolimus and steroids for 2 to 4 years. Study-level results: In patients with graft-donor T cell macrochimerism, allograft graft-versus-host to host-versus-graft clonal ratios were high. Present in recipient marrow, GvH clones included some that appeared first in ileum or blood.

Generated by immunoSEQ multiplex PCR, the TCRdb table keeps only in-frame clones and is missing some. The sample shows approximately 94,000 clones, about 88% of them seen only once. This receptor was taken from a human donor who was the organ donor for an intestinal transplant. Sequencing was performed on unstimulated CD4+ T cells sorted from spleen or lymph node cells, taken before transplant.

CDR3 bases: TGTGCCTGGAGCCCGGGAAATTCCTACGAGCAGTACTTC. This gives the protein CAWSPGNSYEQYF. This chain connects TRBV30 to TRBJ2-7, with D possibly matching TRBD2 (5 bases). The CDR3 runs 13 residues. Germline loops: CDR1 GTSNPN, CDR2 SVGIG (reference sequence). V lost 3 bases to trimming and J lost 1 base, with 10 bases between them.